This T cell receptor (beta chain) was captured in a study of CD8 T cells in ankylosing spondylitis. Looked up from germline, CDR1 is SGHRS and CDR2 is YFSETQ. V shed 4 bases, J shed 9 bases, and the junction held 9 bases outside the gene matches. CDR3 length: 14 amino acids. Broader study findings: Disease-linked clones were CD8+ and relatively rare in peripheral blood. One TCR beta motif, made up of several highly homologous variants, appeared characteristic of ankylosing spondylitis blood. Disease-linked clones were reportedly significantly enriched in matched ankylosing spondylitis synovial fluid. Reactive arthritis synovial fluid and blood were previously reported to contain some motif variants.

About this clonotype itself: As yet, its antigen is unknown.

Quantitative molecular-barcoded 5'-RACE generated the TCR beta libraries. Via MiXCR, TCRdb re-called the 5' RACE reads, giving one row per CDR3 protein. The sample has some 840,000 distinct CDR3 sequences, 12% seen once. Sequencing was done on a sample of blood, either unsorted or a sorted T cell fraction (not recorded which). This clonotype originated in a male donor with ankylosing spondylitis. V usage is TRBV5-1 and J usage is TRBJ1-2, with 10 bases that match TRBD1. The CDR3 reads CASSPEDRGKSYTF. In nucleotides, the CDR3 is TGCGCCAGCAGCCCGGAGGACAGGGGGAAGAGCTACACCTTC.